This TCR beta chain was observed in a study of T-cell memory formation after mild COVID-19. Points from the study as a whole: The pre-infection memory compartment contained some responding clones, suggesting cross-reactive memory joined.

There are a few counts of this clonotype. Its antigen remains unidentified. MiXCR, run by TCRdb on the 5' RACE reads, gives a single entry per CDR3 protein. The sample yields some 120,000 distinct CDR3 sequences, 15% to 20% seen once. The CDR3 consists of 15 residues. Germline CDR1 is DFQATT and CDR2 is SNEGSKA (reference sequence). The trim removed 5 bases at V and 4 bases at J, leaving 11 bases unmatched. The chain recombines TRBV20-1 with TRBJ2-7; TRBD1 agrees at 10 bases. Specimen: PBMCs or a T cell subset sorted from them (not recorded which). This clonotype was sampled from an adult woman who had mild COVID-19 (a few samples of this study predate the infection). Cell type and time point are not known. Written as DNA, the CDR3 is TGCAGTGCTTACCTAAGACAGGGGGCGGGGTACGAGCAGTACTTC. This codes for CSAYLRQGAGYEQYF.